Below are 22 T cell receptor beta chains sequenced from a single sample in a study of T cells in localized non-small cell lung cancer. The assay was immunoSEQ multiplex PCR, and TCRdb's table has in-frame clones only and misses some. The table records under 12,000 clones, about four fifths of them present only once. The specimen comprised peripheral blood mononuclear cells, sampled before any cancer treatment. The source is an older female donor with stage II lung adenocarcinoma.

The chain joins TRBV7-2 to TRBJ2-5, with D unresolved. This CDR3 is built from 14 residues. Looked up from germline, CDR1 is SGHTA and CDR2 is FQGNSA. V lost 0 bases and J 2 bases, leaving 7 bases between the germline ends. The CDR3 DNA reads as TGTGCCAGCAGCTTAGCGTTGGGTCAAGAGACCCAGTACTTC. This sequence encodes CASSLALGQETQYF.

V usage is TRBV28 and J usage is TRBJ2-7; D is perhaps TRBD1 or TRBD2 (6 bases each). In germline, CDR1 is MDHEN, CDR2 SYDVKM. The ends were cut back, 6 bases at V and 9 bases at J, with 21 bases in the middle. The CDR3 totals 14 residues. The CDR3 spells CASRKGGRSAGQYF. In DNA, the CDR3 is TGTGCCAGCAGAAAAGGGGGGAGGTCCGCCGGGCAGTACTTC.

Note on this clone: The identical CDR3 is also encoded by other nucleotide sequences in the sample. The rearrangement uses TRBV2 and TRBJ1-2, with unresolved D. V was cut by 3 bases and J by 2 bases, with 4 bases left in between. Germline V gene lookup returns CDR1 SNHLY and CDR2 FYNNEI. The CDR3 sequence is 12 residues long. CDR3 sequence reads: CASSDRNYGYTF. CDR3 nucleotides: TGTGCCAGCAGTGACAGAAACTATGGCTACACCTTC. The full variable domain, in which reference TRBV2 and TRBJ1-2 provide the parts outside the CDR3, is EPEVTQTPSHQVTQMGQEVILRCVPISNHLYFYWYRQILGQKVEFLVSFYNNEISEKSEIFDDQFSVERPDGSNFTLKIRSTKLEDSAMYFCASSDRNYGYTFGSGTRLTVV.

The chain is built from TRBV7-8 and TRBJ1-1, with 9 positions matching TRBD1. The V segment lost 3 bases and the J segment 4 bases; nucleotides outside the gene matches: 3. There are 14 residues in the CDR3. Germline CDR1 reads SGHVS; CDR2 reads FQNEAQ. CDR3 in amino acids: CASSFQGQGTEAFF. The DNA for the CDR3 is TGTGCCAGCAGCTTCCAGGGACAGGGCACTGAAGCTTTCTTT.

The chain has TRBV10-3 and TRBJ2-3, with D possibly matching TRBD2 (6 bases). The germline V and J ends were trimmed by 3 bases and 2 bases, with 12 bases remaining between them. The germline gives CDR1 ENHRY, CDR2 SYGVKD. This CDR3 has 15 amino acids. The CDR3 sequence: CAISEPGLYTDTQYF. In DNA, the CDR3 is TGTGCCATCAGTGAACCGGGACTTTACACAGATACGCAGTATTTT.

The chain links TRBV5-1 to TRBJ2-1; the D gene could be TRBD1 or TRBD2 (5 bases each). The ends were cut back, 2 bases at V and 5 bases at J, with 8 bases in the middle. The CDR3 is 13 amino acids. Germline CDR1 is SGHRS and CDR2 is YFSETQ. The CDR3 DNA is TGCGCCAGCAGCTTTGGGACCAACAATGAGCAGTTCTTC. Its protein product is CASSFGTNNEQFF.

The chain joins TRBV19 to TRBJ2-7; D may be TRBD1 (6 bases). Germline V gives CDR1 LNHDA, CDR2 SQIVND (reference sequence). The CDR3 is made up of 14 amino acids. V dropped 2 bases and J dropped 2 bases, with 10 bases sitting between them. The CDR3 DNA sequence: TGTGCCAGTAGTATATATGGGGGCACCTACGAGCAGTACTTC. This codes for CASSIYGGTYEQYF.

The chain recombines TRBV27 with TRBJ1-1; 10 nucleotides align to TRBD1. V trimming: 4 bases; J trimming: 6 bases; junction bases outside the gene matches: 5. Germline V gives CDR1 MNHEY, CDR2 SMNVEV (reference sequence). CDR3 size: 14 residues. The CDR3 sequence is CASSSWDRGAEAFF. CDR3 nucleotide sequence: TGTGCCAGCAGTTCCTGGGACAGGGGAGCTGAAGCTTTCTTT.

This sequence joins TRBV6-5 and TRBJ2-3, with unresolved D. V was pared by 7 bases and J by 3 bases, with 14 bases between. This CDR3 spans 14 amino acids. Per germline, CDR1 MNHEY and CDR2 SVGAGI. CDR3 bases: TGTGCCAGCAAGCGTACGTGGGGTACAGATACGCAGTATTTT. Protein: CASKRTWGTDTQYF.

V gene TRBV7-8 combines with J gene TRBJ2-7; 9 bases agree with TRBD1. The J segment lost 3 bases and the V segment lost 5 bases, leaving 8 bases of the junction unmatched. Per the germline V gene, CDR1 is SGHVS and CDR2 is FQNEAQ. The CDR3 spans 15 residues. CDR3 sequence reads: CASSQGQGRIYEQYF. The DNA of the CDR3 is TGTGCCAGCAGCCAGGGACAGGGAAGGATCTACGAGCAGTACTTC.

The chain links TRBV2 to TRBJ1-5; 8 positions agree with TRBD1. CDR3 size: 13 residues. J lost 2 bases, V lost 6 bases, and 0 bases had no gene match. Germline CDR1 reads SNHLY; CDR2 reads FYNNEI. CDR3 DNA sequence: TGTGCCAGCAGGGGACAGGGCAATCAGCCCCAGCATTTT. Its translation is CASRGQGNQPQHF.

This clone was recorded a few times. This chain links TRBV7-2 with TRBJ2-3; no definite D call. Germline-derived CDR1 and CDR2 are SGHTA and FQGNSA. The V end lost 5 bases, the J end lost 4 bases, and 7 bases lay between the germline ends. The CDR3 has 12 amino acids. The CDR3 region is CASSPWSDTQYF. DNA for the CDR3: TGTGCCAGCAGCCCCTGGTCAGATACGCAGTATTTT.

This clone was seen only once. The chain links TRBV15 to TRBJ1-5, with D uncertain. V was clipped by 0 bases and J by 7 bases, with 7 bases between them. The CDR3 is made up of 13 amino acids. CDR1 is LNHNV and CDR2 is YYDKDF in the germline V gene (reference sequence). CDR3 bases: TGTGCCACCAGCAGAGACGAGGCGCAGCCCCAGCATTTT. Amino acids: CATSRDEAQPQHF.

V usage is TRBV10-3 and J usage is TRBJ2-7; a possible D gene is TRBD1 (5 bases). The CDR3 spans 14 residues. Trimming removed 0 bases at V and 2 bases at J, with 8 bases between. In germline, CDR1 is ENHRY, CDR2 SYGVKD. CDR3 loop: CAISESGAPYEQYF. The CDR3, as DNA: TGTGCCATCAGTGAGTCAGGGGCGCCCTACGAGCAGTACTTC.

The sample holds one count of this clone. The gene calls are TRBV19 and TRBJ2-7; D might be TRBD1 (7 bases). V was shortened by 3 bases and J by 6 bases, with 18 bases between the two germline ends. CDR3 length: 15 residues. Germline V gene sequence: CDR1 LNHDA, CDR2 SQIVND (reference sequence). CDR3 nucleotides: TGTGCCAGTAGTATTGGAGGGGGCGCACGGTGCGAGCAGTACTTC. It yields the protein CASSIGGGARCEQYF.

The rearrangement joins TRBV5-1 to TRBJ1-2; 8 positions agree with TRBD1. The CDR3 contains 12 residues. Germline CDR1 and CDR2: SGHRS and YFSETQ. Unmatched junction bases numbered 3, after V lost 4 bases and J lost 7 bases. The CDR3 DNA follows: TGCGCCAGCAGCGCCACAGGGGGTGGCTACACCTTC. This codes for CASSATGGGYTF.

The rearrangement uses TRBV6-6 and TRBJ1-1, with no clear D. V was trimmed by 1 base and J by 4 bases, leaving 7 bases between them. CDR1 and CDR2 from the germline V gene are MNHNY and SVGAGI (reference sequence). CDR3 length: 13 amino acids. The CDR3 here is CASSYYELTEAFF. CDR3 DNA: TGTGCCAGCAGTTACTACGAACTCACTGAAGCTTTCTTT.

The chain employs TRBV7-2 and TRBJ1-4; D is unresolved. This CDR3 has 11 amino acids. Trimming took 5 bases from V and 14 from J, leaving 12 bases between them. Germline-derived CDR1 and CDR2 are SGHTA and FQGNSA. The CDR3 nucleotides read TGTGCCAGCAGCCTGTACACCCGCCTGTTTTTT. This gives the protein CASSLYTRLFF.

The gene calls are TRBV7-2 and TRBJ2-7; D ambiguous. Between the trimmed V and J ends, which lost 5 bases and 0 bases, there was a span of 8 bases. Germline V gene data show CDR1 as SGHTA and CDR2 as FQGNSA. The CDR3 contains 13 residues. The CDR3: CASSKGGSYEQYF. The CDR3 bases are TGTGCCAGCAGCAAAGGCGGCTCCTACGAGCAGTACTTC.

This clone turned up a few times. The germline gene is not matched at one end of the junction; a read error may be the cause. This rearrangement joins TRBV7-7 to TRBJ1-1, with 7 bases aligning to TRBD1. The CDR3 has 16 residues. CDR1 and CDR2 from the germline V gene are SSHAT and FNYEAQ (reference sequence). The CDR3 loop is CASSHDNGTANTEAFF. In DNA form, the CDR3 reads TGTGCTAGCAGCCATGATAATGGGACAGCGAACACTGAAGCTTTCTTT.

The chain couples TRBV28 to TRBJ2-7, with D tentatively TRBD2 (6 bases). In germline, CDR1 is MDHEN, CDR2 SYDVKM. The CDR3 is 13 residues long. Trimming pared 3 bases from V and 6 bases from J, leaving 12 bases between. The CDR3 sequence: CASSLSGVGEQYF. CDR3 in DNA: TGTGCCAGCAGTTTGTCGGGGGTCGGCGAGCAGTACTTC.

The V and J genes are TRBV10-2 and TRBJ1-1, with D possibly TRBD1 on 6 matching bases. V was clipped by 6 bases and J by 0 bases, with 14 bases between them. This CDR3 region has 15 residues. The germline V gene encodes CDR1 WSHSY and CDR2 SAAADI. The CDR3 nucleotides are TGCGCCAGCAGACCCCAGGGGTCCATGAACACTGAAGCTTTCTTT. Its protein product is CASRPQGSMNTEAFF.